Shown below are 31 T cell receptor beta chains from a single sample sequenced in a study of blood T cell repertoires in COVID-19. TCRdb keeps only in-frame clones here, not all; method: immunoSEQ multiplex PCR. Of 60,000 or so clones listed, about nine tenths were seen once; the top ten hold roughly a tenth. What was sequenced was peripheral blood. The receptors originated from a human donor with acute or convalescent COVID-19. The donor label of this sample is uncertain.

V and J are TRBV19 and TRBJ1-1, with D possibly being TRBD1 (5 bases). V shed 1 base and J shed 6 bases, with 12 bases lying between them. Germline V gene data show CDR1 as LNHDA and CDR2 as SQIVND (reference sequence). The CDR3 is made up of 14 amino acids. The CDR3 DNA follows: TGTGCCAGTAGTATAGGGGGGGGTCAGGCTGAAGCTTTCTTT. It specifies CASSIGGGQAEAFF.

The chain joins TRBV7-3 to TRBJ2-2; the D gene is possibly TRBD1 (5 bases). The CDR3 extends over 14 amino acids. The V gene's germline CDR1 is SGHTA and CDR2 FQGTGA. The V end lost 3 bases, the J end lost 3 bases, and 8 bases lay between the germline ends. The CDR3 coding sequence is TGTGCCAGCAGCTTGTCCAGGGACACCGGGGAGCTGTTTTTT. Protein: CASSLSRDTGELFF.

The rearrangement links TRBV6-5 to TRBJ1-3, with unresolved D. Trimming shortened V by 5 bases and J by 1 base, and 12 bases separated the two germline ends. From germline, CDR1 is MNHEY and CDR2 SVGAGI. The CDR3 covers 15 residues. CDR3 nucleotides: TGTGCCAGCAGTCCAAGACTCTTATCTGGAAACACCATATATTTT. It specifies CASSPRLLSGNTIYF.

The chain uses TRBV5-4 and TRBJ2-5, with 13 bases that match TRBD2. CDR3 length: 16 residues. The V gene end was trimmed by 3 bases and the J gene end by 5 bases; junction bases not matched to a gene: 7. The germline CDR1 and CDR2 sequences are SGHNT and YYREEE (reference sequence). The CDR3 loop is CASSSGRTSGSETQYF. CDR3 DNA sequence: TGTGCCAGCAGCTCGGGCAGGACTAGCGGGAGTGAGACCCAGTACTTC.

This clone was seen just once. V is TRBV6-5 and J is TRBJ2-5; unclear D gene. Trimming removed 7 bases at V and 5 bases at J, with 14 bases between. The CDR3 length is 13 residues. The V gene's germline CDR1 is MNHEY and CDR2 SVGAGI. CDR3 in amino acids: CASTYSEPETQYF. CDR3 sequence (DNA): TGTGCCAGCACTTATTCGGAGCCGGAGACCCAGTACTTC.

V is TRBV5-1 and J is TRBJ2-5; 9 nucleotides agree with TRBD1. CDR1 SGHRS and CDR2 YFSETQ come from the germline V gene. The CDR3 has 16 amino acids. The V and J ends lost 5 bases and 5 bases, in that order; junction bases with no gene match: 13. The CDR3 loop is CASRTGGDVVWETQYF. CDR3 in DNA: TGCGCCAGCAGGACAGGGGGGGACGTAGTTTGGGAGACCCAGTACTTC.

The V gene is TRBV18, the J gene TRBJ2-3; 13 positions match TRBD2. V shed 6 bases and J 4 bases; nucleotides not matched to a gene: 4. This CDR3 has 15 residues. Germline loops: CDR1 KGHSH, CDR2 LQKENI. The CDR3 nucleotides read TGTGCCAGCTCCCAAGGACTAGCGGGAGCAGATACGCAGTATTTT. It specifies CASSQGLAGADTQYF. Using reference TRBV18 and TRBJ2-3 for the parts outside the CDR3, the full variable domain is NAGVMQNPRHLVRRRGQEARLRCSPMKGHSHVYWYRQLPEEGLKFMVYLQKENIIDESGMPKERFSAEFPKEGPSILRIQQVVRGDSAAYFCASSQGLAGADTQYFGPGTRLTVL.

The rearrangement joins TRBV7-9 to TRBJ2-5; possible D gene TRBD1, 5 bases. CDR1 and CDR2 (germline): SEHNR, FQNEAQ (reference sequence). This CDR3 has 14 amino acids. Trimming took 2 bases from V and 0 from J, leaving 7 bases between them. In DNA, the CDR3 is TGTGCCAGCAGCTTACAGGGTCACCAAGAGACCCAGTACTTC. Translation: CASSLQGHQETQYF.

The chain employs TRBV7-9 and TRBJ2-5; the D gene is possibly TRBD1 (5 bases). Germline assignment: CDR1 SEHNR and CDR2 FQNEAQ (reference sequence). V was clipped by 4 bases and J by 5 bases, with 17 bases between them. CDR3 size: 15 residues. The CDR3 nucleotides read TGTGCCAGCAGCTCTGGCTGGGGCGCAGGGGAGACCCAGTACTTC. Its translation: CASSSGWGAGETQYF. Combining the CDR3 with reference TRBV7-9 and TRBJ2-5 gives the whole variable domain DTGVSQNPRHKITKRGQNVTFRCDPISEHNRLYWYRQTLGQGPEFLTYFQNEAQLEKSRLLSDRFSAERPKGSFSTLEIQRTEQGDSAMYLCASSSGWGAGETQYFGPGTRLLVL.

The J gene is TRBJ2-2, the V gene TRBV3-1 (or the pseudogene TRBV3-2); 8 bases are a match to TRBD2. Losses at the gene ends were 4 bases for V and 4 bases for J; bases not matched to a gene: 5. The CDR3 has 15 amino acids. Germline V gene sequence: CDR1 LGHDT, CDR2 YNNKEL (reference sequence). In DNA form, the CDR3 reads TGTGCCAGCAGCCTCGGGGGGGCGGTCACCGGGGAGCTGTTTTTT. This sequence encodes CASSLGGAVTGELFF.

In this sample, this clone turned up once. The chain has TRBV7-9 and TRBJ1-3; D is perhaps TRBD1 (6 bases). V gave up 5 bases and J gave up 5 bases, with 13 bases separating them. The CDR3 totals 14 residues. Germline CDR1 is SEHNR and CDR2 is FQNEAQ (reference sequence). The chain's CDR3 is CASSPGVDRNTIYF. CDR3 in DNA: TGTGCCAGCAGCCCAGGGGTAGATAGAAACACCATATATTTT.

This chain uses TRBV27 with TRBJ1-1; D is unresolved. Germline V lookup: CDR1 MNHEY, CDR2 SMNVEV (reference sequence). This CDR3 comprises 13 residues. The ends were cut back, 9 bases at V and 0 bases at J, with 11 bases in the middle. The CDR3 coding sequence is TGTGCCAGTTGGGCGATATTGAACACTGAAGCTTTCTTT. Translating it yields CASWAILNTEAFF.

V and J are TRBV28 and TRBJ1-2; 10 bases align to TRBD1. Germline values: CDR1 MDHEN, CDR2 SYDVKM. The V and J ends lost 5 bases and 2 bases, in that order; junction bases with no gene match: 11. The CDR3 extends over 17 amino acids. This chain's CDR3 is CASSSLGTGVRNYGYTF. CDR3 DNA sequence: TGTGCCAGCAGTAGTCTGGGGACAGGGGTCCGAAACTATGGCTACACCTTC.

The rearrangement links TRBV24-1 to TRBJ2-1; 9 bases are shared with TRBD1. V lost 6 bases and J lost 6; bases outside the gene matches: 5. The CDR3 sequence is 14 residues long. From germline, CDR1 is KGHDR and CDR2 SFDVKD. The CDR3 coding sequence is TGTGCCACCAGTTATGGGACAGGGATCAATGAGCAGTTCTTC. Amino acid sequence: CATSYGTGINEQFF.

V is TRBV19 and J is TRBJ1-1; D might be TRBD1 (5 bases). V dropped 1 base and J dropped 4 bases, with 16 bases sitting between them. Germline CDR1 LNHDA, CDR2 SQIVND (reference sequence). The CDR3 extends over 16 amino acids. The CDR3 DNA sequence: TGTGCCAGTAGTATAGCAGGGAATACCTTTCGCACTGAAGCTTTCTTT. Translated: CASSIAGNTFRTEAFF.

Only a few counts were recorded for this clone. This chain connects TRBV29-1 to TRBJ2-3; the D gene is possibly TRBD1 (6 bases). From germline, CDR1 is SQVTM and CDR2 ANQGSEA. This CDR3 is 15 amino acids long. V was pared by 4 bases and J by 0 bases, with 14 bases between. CDR3: CSVVRMTGSTDTQYF. CDR3 bases: TGCAGCGTTGTCCGGATGACAGGTAGCACAGATACGCAGTATTTT.

V and J are TRBV29-1 and TRBJ2-1; 8 nucleotides agree with TRBD2. This CDR3 is 14 amino acids long. The germline V gene has CDR1 SQVTM and CDR2 ANQGSEA. After removal of 0 bases from V and 10 bases from J, the junction contained 8 bases not matched to a gene. CDR3 nucleotides: TGCAGCGTTGAAGACCGGACTAGCTGGGGGGAGCAGTTCTTC. Translated: CSVEDRTSWGEQFF.

The chain couples TRBV11-1 to TRBJ1-1; 8 bases agree with TRBD1. V gave up 5 bases and J gave up 6 bases; unmatched junction bases: 8. Germline V gives CDR1 SGHAT, CDR2 FQDESV (reference sequence). CDR3 size: 14 residues. CDR3 residues: CASSPRQGRPEAFF. CDR3 nucleotide sequence: TGTGCCAGCAGCCCCAGACAGGGGCGGCCTGAAGCTTTCTTT. Looking up the rest from reference TRBV11-1 and TRBJ1-1 gives the full variable domain: EAEVAQSPRYKITEKSQAVAFWCDPISGHATLYWYRQILGQGPELLVQFQDESVVDDSQLPKDRFSAERLKGVDSTLKIQPAELGDSAMYLCASSPRQGRPEAFFGQGTRLTVV.

J is TRBJ2-6 and V is TRBV10-3; 10 bases map to TRBD1. V lost 6 bases to trimming and J lost 0 bases; unmatched junction nucleotides: 5. There are 17 residues in the CDR3. Germline values: CDR1 ENHRY, CDR2 SYGVKD. The CDR3 here is CAIRQTGGVSGANVLTF. CDR3 coding DNA: TGTGCCATCAGACAGACAGGGGGCGTCTCTGGGGCCAACGTCCTGACTTTC.

This chain joins TRBV19 and TRBJ2-3; D possibly corresponds to TRBD1 (5 bases). From germline, CDR1 is LNHDA and CDR2 SQIVND (reference sequence). The CDR3 is 15 amino acids. V was trimmed by 4 bases and J by 4 bases, leaving 15 bases between them. In DNA, the CDR3 is TGTGCCAGTAGTAGCTCCTGGGGCTGGTCAGATACGCAGTATTTT. Amino acids: CASSSSWGWSDTQYF.

The genes are TRBV10-3 and TRBJ1-2, with D possibly TRBD1 on 5 matching bases. The CDR3 spans 13 residues. Germline-derived CDR1 and CDR2 are ENHRY and SYGVKD. The V end was cut by 7 bases, the J end by 4 bases, with 13 bases between. The CDR3 region has the DNA TGTGCCATCACAGGGCTTTCGGGCTATGGCTACACCTTC. It yields the protein CAITGLSGYGYTF.

The genes are TRBV19 and TRBJ2-1, with D possibly matching TRBD1 (5 bases). Germline CDR1 LNHDA, CDR2 SQIVND (reference sequence). The CDR3 spans 11 residues. V gave up 4 bases and J gave up 8 bases, with 6 bases separating them. The CDR3 nucleotides read TGTGCCAGTAGTACAGGGCATGAGCAGTTCTTC. This encodes CASSTGHEQFF.

The genes are TRBV7-9 and TRBJ1-4, with D possibly TRBD1 on 5 matching bases. Trimming cost V 2 bases and J 0 bases, with 16 bases left between them. The CDR3 loop spans 18 amino acids. From germline, CDR1 is SEHNR and CDR2 FQNEAQ (reference sequence). In DNA, the CDR3 is TGTGCCAGCAGCTTATATCTAGGGGTTGGGGCAACTAATGAAAAACTGTTTTTT. Residues: CASSLYLGVGATNEKLFF.

The J gene is TRBJ1-3, the V gene TRBV13; D is unresolved. The V gene lost 3 bases and the J gene lost 0 bases, with 12 bases spanning the gap. The germline CDR1 and CDR2 sequences are PRHDT and FYEKMQ (reference sequence). The CDR3 spans 16 residues. This CDR3 is CASSFGTRISGNTIYF. CDR3 bases: TGTGCCAGCAGCTTCGGAACGAGGATCTCTGGAAACACCATATATTTT. Complete variable domain (other parts from reference TRBV13 and TRBJ1-3): AAGVIQSPRHLIKEKRETATLKCYPIPRHDTVYWYQQGPGQDPQFLISFYEKMQSDKGSIPDRFSAQQFSDYHSELNMSSLELGDSALYFCASSFGTRISGNTIYFGEGSWLTVV.

V and J are TRBV4-2 and TRBJ2-3; TRBD2 agrees at 11 bases. J gave up 5 bases and V 5 bases, and 3 bases lay outside the gene matches. This CDR3 contains 14 residues. Germline V gene lookup returns CDR1 LGHNA and CDR2 YNFKEQ. The CDR3 here is CASSDSGGGDTQYF. The CDR3, as DNA: TGTGCCAGCAGCGATAGCGGGGGGGGAGATACGCAGTATTTT.

In nucleotides, the CDR3 is TGTGCCAGCAGTCCGACCGGGACAGGGCGGATCGCAACTAATGAAAAACTGTTTTTT. The encoded protein is CASSPTGTGRIATNEKLFF. This sequence joins TRBV27 and TRBJ1-4; 9 positions agree with TRBD1. The J segment lost 0 bases and the V segment lost 5 bases, leaving 13 bases of the junction unmatched. The CDR3 covers 19 residues. Germline-derived CDR1 and CDR2 are MNHEY and SMNVEV (reference sequence).

The chain uses TRBV5-8 and TRBJ1-5, with 8 bases identical to TRBD1. Germline CDR1 reads SGHTS; CDR2 reads YDEGEE. The CDR3 contains 15 residues. V was pared by 4 bases and J by 5 bases, with 8 bases of the junction left unmatched. The CDR3 sequence is CASSGKTGAYQPQHF. CDR3 bases: TGTGCCAGCAGCGGTAAGACAGGGGCTTATCAGCCCCAGCATTTT.

In its sample, this clone was seen a few times. The chain links TRBV28 to TRBJ1-4; D is undetermined. CDR1 is MDHEN and CDR2 is SYDVKM in the germline V gene. V dropped 2 bases and J dropped 13 bases, with 11 bases sitting between them. This CDR3 has 12 amino acids. The CDR3 nucleotides are TGTGCCAGCAGTTTAATGGGTTCGGGACTGTTTTTT. Translated: CASSLMGSGLFF.

The gene calls are TRBV20-1 and TRBJ2-3, with 16 bases fitting TRBD2. CDR3 size: 19 residues. Trimming at V came to 3 bases and at J to 0 bases, leaving 9 bases not matched to a gene. Germline values: CDR1 DFQATT, CDR2 SNEGSKA (reference sequence). The CDR3 region has the DNA TGCAGTGCTAGTGCCTGGGGACTAGCGGGAGGGGCTAGCACAGATACGCAGTATTTT. It yields the protein CSASAWGLAGGASTDTQYF.

The chain employs TRBV5-5 and TRBJ2-2, with TRBD2 as a possible D gene (6 bases). Germline CDR1 SGHKS, CDR2 YYEKEE (reference sequence). This CDR3 is 17 amino acids long. Trimming took 4 bases from V and 0 from J, leaving 16 bases between them. This CDR3 is CASSRGTHASNTGELFF. The CDR3 nucleotides read TGTGCCAGCAGCCGCGGGACGCATGCATCGAACACCGGGGAGCTGTTTTTT.

This chain joins TRBV5-4 and TRBJ2-5, with 13 bases aligning to TRBD2. Germline V CDR1 and CDR2: SGHNT, YYREEE (reference sequence). With V trimmed by 0 bases and J by 5 bases, 4 bases remained unmatched. The CDR3 length is 16 residues. The CDR3 loop is CASSLGLAGGAETQYF. The CDR3 nucleotides are TGTGCCAGCAGCTTGGGACTAGCGGGAGGAGCGGAGACCCAGTACTTC.